This T cell receptor (beta chain) appears in the sequencing data of a study of shared clonotypes between healthy human individuals (dated by TCRdb to about 2020). In the study overall: A couple of women and a few men aged 18 to 49 years were included in the cohort. Per donor, three plates each were used for CD4 naive and CD4 memory, two for CD8 naive, and one for CD8 memory. To estimate repertoire size and how much clonotypes are shared between individuals, the study performed deep sequencing of blood TCR repertoires from about 5 healthy adults. Different laboratories and diverse techniques were used to prepare libraries and sequence TCR repertoires, to increase sequencing depth and limit assay-specific biases. Leukapheresis yielded between about 0.85 and 10 billion PBMCs per donor. Broad study findings and their caveats: Compared with non-shared clonotypes, the clonotypes found in all four sorted-subset donors had higher generation probabilities. Pairwise subsampling led to the expectation that sequencing depth would affect the degree of clonotype sharing among donors. Naive subsets generally had larger estimated clonotype richness than memory subsets. Only blood was sampled, and tissue TCR repertoires likely differ from those in blood. The small number of donors limited the genetic and exposure-history diversity represented. Incomplete sequencing was indicated by rarefaction of sorted-subset datasets, despite the large sequencing depth. Roughly 5.2% of naive CD4, 3.5% of naive CD8, about 2.1% of memory CD4, and 0.35% to 0.5% of memory CD8 clonotypes were shared across four donors.

As regards this clone: Its antigen is currently not known. Base qualities were left out, and no much larger clone turns up one base away.

TCR CDR3 regions were amplified from genomic DNA by multiplex PCR using the deep immunoSEQ assay. Extracted genomic DNA from each cell subset was spread evenly across all wells of several immunoSEQ 96-well plates, with each plate serving as a replicate. For sorted subsets, about 220 ng of genomic DNA, equivalent to tens of thousands of T cell genomes, went into each replicate PCR. Purified libraries were quantified with a Qubit 3.0 fluorometer, sized on a Bioanalyzer 2100, and re-quantified with the KAPA Library Quantification kit. Each immunoSEQ 96-well plate was sequenced on its own single-read 150-cycle Illumina NextSeq 550 flow cell. Per the source publication's procedure: Because the immunoSEQ output held only junctional sequences and lacked quality scores, the filtering could not match the filtering applied to full-length reads. To assign V/J genes and CDR3, sequences were annotated against IMGT germline references using PyIR, a Python wrapper for IgBLAST v1.9. Reads were filtered out if the reads had weak V/J assignments (E-value above 1e-6), no CDR3, stop codons, out-of-frame junctions, or ambiguous translated residues. A V3J clonotype was defined by an identical inferred V gene, J gene, and CDR3 amino acid sequence. Percentage overlap between repertoires was calculated by dividing the number of shared unique clonotypes by the size of the smaller repertoire. Repertoire richness was assessed with RTK rarefaction, the Chao1 estimator, and Recon v2.1 estimates of unobserved clonotypes. For all TCRbeta clonotypes obtained by the gDNA method from a few donors, generation probabilities were computed with OLGA. Imported from immuneACCESS, the table was reduced by TCRdb to in-frame sequences with V and J called. These copies leave out some clones; in studies compared against another copy, an unresolved V gene accounts for under half, and the cause of the remainder is not known. V, J and clone size reflect that table, while D and trimming were determined from the DNA. In all, the sample holds roughly 1 million clones, and about 74% of those were seen once. The ten largest account for around 1.4% of the sample.

Healthy HIV-negative adults with no recently reported acute infections or vaccinations were included as donors. Only Caucasian adults living in Nashville, Tennessee, USA were represented among the donors. Magnetic negative selection was used to enrich CD4+ T cells, after which naive cells were positively selected on CD45RA and the negative fraction became the memory subset. After blood collection by leukapheresis, PBMCs were isolated using Ficoll-Histopaque density gradient centrifugation and then cryopreserved in the vapor phase of liquid nitrogen. Purity and quantity of every magnetically sorted T cell population were checked by analytical flow cytometry. From each sorted fraction, genomic DNA was isolated and quantified by UV absorbance on a Nanodrop 2000c. The CDR3 runs 13 residues from the cysteine to the phenylalanine. The read is trimmed to its CDR3 DNA, 39 bases read in frame from base 1. Between the V and J ends, shortened by 5 bases and 4 bases respectively, the junction contains 11 bases. The germline V gene gives CDR1 as LGHNT and CDR2 as FRNRAP.

Sequencing was carried out using memory CD4+ T cells sorted from blood. Reading the label with the study, this specimen's cell subset or site is: CD45RA-negative fraction. The TCR comes from a young man in good health. The chain couples TRBV12-5 to TRBJ1-2, with a weak D call of TRBD1 (5 bases match). The nucleotide sequence reads as follows: TGTGCTAGTGGTGCGCAGGGCCCCTATGGCTACACCTTC. It translates as CASGAQGPYGYTF.